Each of the 20 T cell receptor beta chains below was sequenced from the same sample in a study of blood T cell repertoires in COVID-19. Using immunoSEQ multiplex PCR, the repertoire was profiled, and TCRdb retains in-frame clones only, with some absent. The sample includes about 350,000 clones, 87% of them seen just once. Specimen: PBMCs or T cells enriched from blood (not recorded which). The receptors stem from a woman aged 25-40 years who had recovered from COVID-19.

The rearrangement links TRBV11-3 to TRBJ2-7, with 9 bases fitting TRBD2. The CDR3 runs to 12 residues. Germline V lookup: CDR1 SGHNT, CDR2 YENEEA. Trimming took 5 bases from V and 9 from J; bases not matched to a gene: 5. The CDR3 loop reads CASSRGRGRQYF. The CDR3 region has the DNA TGTGCCAGCAGCCGCGGGAGGGGTAGGCAGTACTTC.

V usage is TRBV3-1 (or the pseudogene TRBV3-2) and J usage is TRBJ1-4; 8 bases align to TRBD1. Trimming at V came to 3 bases and at J to 8 bases, leaving 11 bases not matched to a gene. Germline loops: CDR1 LGHDT, CDR2 YNNKEL (reference sequence). The CDR3 consists of 16 residues. This CDR3 reads CASSHETTGVKEKLFF. In DNA, the CDR3 is TGTGCCAGCAGCCACGAAACGACAGGGGTAAAAGAAAAACTGTTTTTT.

This clone came up a few times. The chain uses TRBV19 and TRBJ1-1; no firm D call. Germline CDR1 reads LNHDA; CDR2 reads SQIVND (reference sequence). The CDR3 runs 13 residues. Trimming shortened V by 3 bases and J by 10 bases, and 15 bases separated the two germline ends. The CDR3 sequence is CASSIYRVGGAFF. The CDR3 DNA follows: TGTGCCAGTAGTATTTACCGGGTCGGAGGAGCTTTCTTT.

The CDR3 sequence is CASSGAGGTLQETQYF. The CDR3 DNA reads as TGTGCCAGCAGTGGAGCAGGGGGTACGTTACAAGAGACCCAGTACTTC. J is TRBJ2-5 and V is TRBV6-1; 7 positions agree with TRBD1. The V segment lost 4 bases and the J segment 2 bases; nucleotides outside the gene matches: 10. Germline assignment: CDR1 MNHNS and CDR2 SASEGT. The CDR3 contains 16 residues.

V is TRBV7-9 and J is TRBJ2-3; 7 bases are a match to TRBD1. The V segment lost 4 bases and the J segment 5 bases; nucleotides outside the gene matches: 12. The CDR3 length is 16 residues. Germline-derived CDR1 and CDR2 are SEHNR and FQNEAQ (reference sequence). The CDR3 here is CASSSGTTGAGDTQYF. CDR3 nucleotides: TGTGCCAGCAGCTCGGGTACTACAGGGGCCGGAGATACGCAGTATTTT.

The V call is TRBV9, the J call TRBJ2-3, with 7 bases lining up with TRBD1. With 4 bases clipped from V and 6 bases from J, the junction kept 17 bases outside the gene matches. The CDR3 runs 17 residues. Per the germline V gene, CDR1 is SGDLS and CDR2 is YYNGEE. CDR3 residues: CASSMYVGTDNWDTQYF. In DNA form, the CDR3 reads TGTGCCAGCAGCATGTACGTTGGGACAGACAATTGGGATACGCAGTATTTT.

This chain joins TRBV29-1 and TRBJ1-2; unclear D gene. V lost 0 bases, J lost 8 bases, and 28 bases lay in between. The CDR3 spans 18 residues. Germline V gene lookup returns CDR1 SQVTM and CDR2 ANQGSEA. CDR3 sequence: CSVEDLFFREAGGEGYTF. As DNA, the CDR3 is TGCAGCGTTGAAGATCTTTTTTTCCGGGAAGCTGGTGGGGAGGGCTACACCTTC.

The chain combines TRBV29-1 with TRBJ1-4, with TRBD1 identical over 9 bases. After removal of 1 base from V and 8 bases from J, the junction contained 11 bases not matched to a gene. The CDR3 is made up of 16 amino acids. Per the germline V gene, CDR1 is SQVTM and CDR2 is ANQGSEA. The CDR3 loop reads CSVEVIMTGGVEKLFF. CDR3 nucleotides: TGCAGCGTTGAAGTGATCATGACAGGGGGGGTAGAAAAACTGTTTTTT.

The V and J genes are TRBV6-1 and TRBJ1-1, with D maybe TRBD1 (5 bases). The CDR3 runs 14 residues. The V gene lost 3 bases and the J gene lost 11 bases, with 19 bases spanning the gap. The germline V gene has CDR1 MNHNS and CDR2 SASEGT. CDR3 amino acids: CASSEAREVSHAFF. The CDR3 DNA is TGTGCCAGCAGTGAGGCCAGGGAAGTATCTCACGCTTTCTTT.

This clone was seen only once. V and J are TRBV10-3 and TRBJ1-1; D uncertain. CDR1 is ENHRY, CDR2 SYGVKD, per germline. V dropped 11 bases and J dropped 3 bases, with 10 bases sitting between them. The CDR3 loop spans 11 amino acids. The CDR3 loop reads CASRTDTEAFF. In DNA form, the CDR3 reads TGTGCCTCCAGGACTGACACTGAAGCTTTCTTT.

The gene calls are TRBV21-1 and TRBJ2-1; TRBD2 is the table's D call and was not checked against the DNA. TRBV21-1 is marked as a pseudogene. The CDR3 runs 11 residues. CDR3 residues: CASSLEEEQFF. DNA of the CDR3: TGTGCCAGCAGCCTTGAGGAAGAGCAGTTCTTC.

DNA for the CDR3: TGTGCCAGCAGCCAAGATTCTGGACTAGCGTCCTTCGGAGATACGCAGTATTTT. Protein sequence: CASSQDSGLASFGDTQYF. V gene TRBV14 combines with J gene TRBJ2-3; 9 nucleotides align to TRBD2. The CDR3 has 18 amino acids. Germline V lookup: CDR1 SGHDN, CDR2 FVKESK. Trimming cost V 0 bases and J 5 bases; bases outside gene matches: 12.

The rearrangement uses TRBV5-4 and TRBJ2-5; TRBD1 matches 7 bases. Germline CDR1 SGHNT, CDR2 YYREEE (reference sequence). The J segment lost 5 bases and the V segment lost 4 bases, leaving 11 bases of the junction unmatched. This CDR3 has 15 residues. CDR3: CASSQAYGQVETQYF. The CDR3 DNA is TGTGCCAGCAGCCAAGCTTACGGACAGGTGGAGACCCAGTACTTC.

There are a few counts of this clone. The chain combines TRBV28 with TRBJ1-2; 8 bases align to TRBD1. Germline V gene sequence: CDR1 MDHEN, CDR2 SYDVKM. J gave up 2 bases and V 0 bases, and 5 bases lay outside the gene matches. The CDR3 covers 16 residues. The CDR3 bases are TGTGCCAGCAGTTTATGGTCCAGGGGGCAGAACTATGGCTACACCTTC. Its protein product is CASSLWSRGQNYGYTF.

This chain uses TRBV5-1 with TRBJ1-6, with 8 bases lining up with TRBD1. The CDR3 contains 15 residues. V gave up 0 bases and J gave up 9 bases; unmatched junction bases: 5. CDR1 and CDR2 from the germline V gene are SGHRS and YFSETQ. CDR3 sequence (DNA): TGCGCCAGCAGCTTGGGAACAGGGGGTGGTTCACCCCTCCACTTT. Its protein is CASSLGTGGGSPLHF.

V usage is TRBV5-4 and J usage is TRBJ2-5; no clear D. V was cut by 1 base and J by 5 bases, with 9 bases left in between. CDR3 size: 13 residues. Germline V gives CDR1 SGHNT, CDR2 YYREEE (reference sequence). In nucleotides, the CDR3 is TGTGCCAGCAGCTTGTCCTCACAGGAGACCCAGTACTTC. Amino acids: CASSLSSQETQYF.

The chain couples TRBV9 to TRBJ2-2; D gene unclear. Germline V CDR1 and CDR2: SGDLS, YYNGEE. Trimming took 0 bases from V and 1 from J, leaving 4 bases between them. The length of the CDR3 is 14 residues. The CDR3 nucleotides are TGTGCCAGCAGCGTAGTTCAGAACACCGGGGAGCTGTTTTTT. Its protein product is CASSVVQNTGELFF.

This chain joins TRBV28 and TRBJ1-2; perhaps TRBD1 as D (6 bases). Germline values: CDR1 MDHEN, CDR2 SYDVKM. The CDR3 spans 15 residues. The germline V and J ends were trimmed by 3 bases and 5 bases, with 16 bases remaining between them. CDR3 nucleotide sequence: TGTGCCAGCAGTTTCGGGGGGCGCTCGGTTTATGGCTACACCTTC. Encoded protein: CASSFGGRSVYGYTF.

This clone was seen a few times. The chain links TRBV5-6 to TRBJ1-2, with D tentatively TRBD1 (6 bases). This CDR3 has 13 residues. The germline V gene has CDR1 SGHDT and CDR2 YYEEEE. The V and J ends lost 4 bases and 4 bases respectively, with 11 bases between them. DNA for the CDR3: TGTGCCAGCAGCCGCCGGGACACCTATGGCTACACCTTC. Translation gives CASSRRDTYGYTF.

The chain recombines TRBV5-8 with TRBJ2-3; TRBD1 matches 8 bases. Germline-derived CDR1 and CDR2 are SGHTS and YDEGEE. The J segment lost 6 bases and the V segment lost 3 bases, leaving 6 bases of the junction unmatched. This CDR3 comprises 14 residues. The CDR3 loop is CASSSRTGRDTQYF. CDR3 nucleotide sequence: TGTGCCAGCAGCTCCAGGACAGGGAGGGATACGCAGTATTTT.